The 8 T cell receptor beta chains in this list originate from one sample, sequenced in a study of early T cells in non-severe SARS-CoV-2 infection (dated by TCRdb to about 2021). Libraries were made using 5' RACE. Instrument used: NextSeq 500. TCRdb cleaned the public reads at Q25 with fastp, built clones with MiXCR and kept in-frame beta chains. Every CDR3 protein is listed once, alongside the most common genes and DNA of its rows. Within this sample are around 53,000 distinct CDR3 sequences, with 7% to 9% of them counted one time only. The ten largest clones take up under 6.5% of the sample. Sequenced sample: whole blood. The receptor source for this set is an adult who was a healthcare worker with PCR-confirmed SARS-CoV-2 infection or an uninfected control (not recorded which).

The CDR3 DNA follows: TGTGCCAGCAGTTTGAGAGGGGATAGCACAGATACGCAGTATTTT. Translating it yields CASSLRGDSTDTQYF. This chain uses TRBV6-6 with TRBJ2-3, with D possibly being TRBD1 or TRBD2 (5 bases each). Looked up from germline, CDR1 is MNHNY and CDR2 is SVGAGI (reference sequence). Trimming stripped 4 bases from V and 0 bases from J, with 11 bases between. The CDR3 length is 15 residues.

This clonotype came up many times. The V call is TRBV20-1, the J call TRBJ2-1; no clear D gene. The CDR3 is 12 amino acids. Trimming removed 3 bases at V and 8 bases at J, with 11 bases between. Germline CDR1 is DFQATT and CDR2 is SNEGSKA (reference sequence). This CDR3 is CSASPKGYEQFF. The CDR3 bases are TGCAGTGCTAGCCCCAAGGGATATGAGCAGTTCTTC.

The chain joins TRBV15 to TRBJ2-1, with TRBD2 matching over 9 bases. This CDR3 region has 17 residues. V trimming: 0 bases; J trimming: 3 bases; junction bases outside the gene matches: 6. CDR1 and CDR2 from the germline V gene are LNHNV and YYDKDF (reference sequence). The CDR3 reads CATSRDFSRGGYNEQFF. CDR3 nucleotides: TGTGCCACCAGCAGAGATTTTTCGCGGGGGGGCTACAATGAGCAGTTCTTC. Full variable domain (missing parts from reference TRBV15 and TRBJ2-1): DAMVIQNPRYQVTQFGKPVTLSCSQTLNHNVMYWYQQKSSQAPKLLFHYYDKDFNNEADTPDNFQSRRPNTSFCFLDIRSPGLGDTAMYLCATSRDFSRGGYNEQFFGPGTRLTVL.

This rearrangement joins TRBV20-1 to TRBJ1-5; D unclear. Germline assignment: CDR1 DFQATT and CDR2 SNEGSKA (reference sequence). Trimming removed 4 bases at V and 0 bases at J, with 13 bases between. The CDR3 sequence is 15 residues long. Here the CDR3 reads CSAIRPKGSNQPQHF. The CDR3 DNA reads as TGCAGTGCTATTCGACCGAAGGGTAGCAATCAGCCCCAGCATTTT.

This clonotype was detected many times. This chain uses TRBV12-3 or TRBV12-4 with TRBJ2-3; possibly TRBD1 or TRBD2 for D (5 bases each). The CDR3 has 15 residues. Trimming shortened V by 3 bases and J by 6 bases, and 16 bases separated the two germline ends. CDR3 protein: CASSFGGTGKDTQYF. The CDR3 coding sequence is TGTGCCAGCAGTTTCGGTGGGACGGGAAAGGATACGCAGTATTTT.

The V and J genes are TRBV19 and TRBJ2-7; the match to TRBD1 covers 10 bases. The CDR3 has 16 residues. With V trimmed by 5 bases and J by 0 bases, 7 bases remained unmatched. Germline V gives CDR1 LNHDA, CDR2 SQIVND (reference sequence). Here the CDR3 DNA reads TGTGCCAGTAGTCCGGGACAGGGGTTGAGCTCCTACGAGCAGTACTTC. This encodes CASSPGQGLSSYEQYF.

In its sample, this clonotype was seen many times. This chain joins TRBV7-8 and TRBJ1-1; tentative D call: TRBD1 (5 bases). This CDR3 has 15 amino acids. From germline, CDR1 is SGHVS and CDR2 FQNEAQ. The germline V and J ends were trimmed by 1 base and 1 base, with 10 bases remaining between them. CDR3 protein: CASSLVTVSNTEAFF. The CDR3 bases are TGTGCCAGCAGCTTAGTGACAGTCTCGAACACTGAAGCTTTCTTT.

This clonotype was detected many times. This chain connects TRBV5-1 to TRBJ1-5; tentative D call: TRBD1 (5 bases). The CDR3 has 15 amino acids. Germline V CDR1 and CDR2: SGHRS, YFSETQ. V lost 2 bases, J lost 7 bases, and 16 bases lay in between. The CDR3 here is CASSLLGGVEQPQHF. The CDR3 region has the DNA TGCGCCAGCAGCTTATTGGGGGGAGTGGAACAGCCCCAGCATTTT.